The 2 T cell receptor beta chains presented below share a single source sample, sequenced in a study of PD-1 blockade in classical Hodgkin lymphoma (dated by TCRdb to between 2020 and 2021). The library relied on the immunoSEQ multiplex PCR assay. Drawn from immuneACCESS, this table holds only the in-frame rearrangements with V and J called that TCRdb kept. Clones are partly lost; checked studies trace under half to an unresolved V gene and leave the rest unexplained. The sample has 30,000 to 35,000 clones on record, over 75% of them singletons. Over 0.2% of the sample belongs to the ten largest clones. The time point label corresponds to: cycle 1 day 1 (C1D1), immediately before nivolumab initiation. All trial patients had relapsed after autologous stem cell transplantation, with cohorts A, B and C differing in prior brentuximab vedotin exposure. Using a Miltenyi CD4+ T cell isolation kit, CD4+ T cells were purified from thawed PBMCs through magnetic negative selection.

Source: CD4+ T cells from blood, taken at baseline. The receptors shown here come from a human donor with classical Hodgkin lymphoma.

This chain links TRBV5-6 with TRBJ2-5; the match to TRBD2 covers 11 bases. The CDR3 consists of 15 residues. The V gene end was trimmed by 3 bases and the J gene end by 2 bases; junction bases not matched to a gene: 3. Germline CDR1 is SGHDT and CDR2 is YYEEEE. Written as DNA, the CDR3 is TGTGCCAGCAGCTCGACTAGCGGGGTTCAAGAGACCCAGTACTTC. This codes for CASSSTSGVQETQYF.

In nucleotides, the CDR3 is TGCGCCAGCAGCTGGGCTAGCGGAGACCTTTACAATGAGCAGTTCTTC. It encodes CASSWASGDLYNEQFF. The chain joins TRBV10-2 to TRBJ2-1; TRBD2 agrees at 7 bases. The CDR3 covers 16 residues. Germline V gene sequence: CDR1 WSHSY, CDR2 SAAADI. J was trimmed by 4 bases and V by 6 bases; bases with no gene match: 12.